This T cell receptor (beta chain) emerged from a study of T cell repertoires in cytomegalovirus infection. TCRdb analysed the reads with MiXCR anew, one entry per CDR3 protein. The repertoire holds fewer than 300,000 distinct CDR3 sequences, with about a quarter as singletons. Trimming took 6 bases from V and 12 from J; bases not matched to a gene: 9. The CDR3 has 13 amino acids. Looked up from germline, CDR1 is SGHNT and CDR2 is YENEEA. On this clonotype itself: With a much larger clone just one base away, this may be a read error.

The receptor comes from a human donor in good health (CMV status not recorded). Some clones in this sample may be carry-over from other donors' samples. Sequences were obtained from PBMCs. This chain joins TRBV11-3 and TRBJ2-1; 9 bases are shared with TRBD2. The CDR3 nucleotides are TGTGCCAGCAGGCGGGAGGGCCTTGATGGGCAGTTCTTC. Translation gives CASRREGLDGQFF.